The TCR beta chain under discussion was sequenced for a study of control samples from healthy donors and cancer patients. From germline, CDR1 is SNHLY and CDR2 FYNNEI. This CDR3 region has 13 residues. Trimming took 9 bases from V and 8 from J; bases not matched to a gene: 10. Some clones are missing from TCRdb's copy, which holds only in-frame ones; the method was immunoSEQ multiplex PCR. The data hold 190,000 or so clones, with over 85% observed a single time. Sequenced sample: blood. This receptor was taken from a man in his late teens or twenties in good health. V is TRBV2 and J is TRBJ1-2; 9 positions match TRBD1. The CDR3 DNA reads TGTGCCAGTACCTCGGGACAGGGTATAGGCTACACCTTC. Its translation is CASTSGQGIGYTF. The full variable domain, in which reference TRBV2 and TRBJ1-2 provide the parts outside the CDR3, is EPEVTQTPSHQVTQMGQEVILRCVPISNHLYFYWYRQILGQKVEFLVSFYNNEISEKSEIFDDQFSVERPDGSNFTLKIRSTKLEDSAMYFCASTSGQGIGYTFGSGTRLTVV.